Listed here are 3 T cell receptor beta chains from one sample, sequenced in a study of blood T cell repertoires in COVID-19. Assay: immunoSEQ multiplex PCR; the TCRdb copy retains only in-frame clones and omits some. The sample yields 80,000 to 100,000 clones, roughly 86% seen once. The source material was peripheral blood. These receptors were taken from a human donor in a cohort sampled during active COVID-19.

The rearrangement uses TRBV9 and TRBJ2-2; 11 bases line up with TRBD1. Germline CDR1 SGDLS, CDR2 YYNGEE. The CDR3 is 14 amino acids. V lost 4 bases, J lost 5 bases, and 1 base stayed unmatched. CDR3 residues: CASSRDRGTGELFF. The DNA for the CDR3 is TGTGCCAGCAGCCGGGACAGGGGGACCGGGGAGCTGTTTTTT.

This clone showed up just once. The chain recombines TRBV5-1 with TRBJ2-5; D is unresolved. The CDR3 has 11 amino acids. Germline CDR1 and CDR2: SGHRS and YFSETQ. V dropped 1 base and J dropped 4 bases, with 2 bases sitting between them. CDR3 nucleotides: TGCGCCAGCAGCTTGCGAGAGACCCAGTACTTC. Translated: CASSLRETQYF.

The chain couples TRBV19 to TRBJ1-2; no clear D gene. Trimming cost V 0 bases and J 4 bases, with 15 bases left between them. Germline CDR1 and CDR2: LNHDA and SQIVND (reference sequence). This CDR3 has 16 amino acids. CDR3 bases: TGTGCCAGTAGTATAGACCCACGGGCAGCGGGCTATGGCTACACCTTC. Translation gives CASSIDPRAAGYGYTF.